This T cell receptor (beta chain) was observed in a study of cytomegalovirus exposure and HLA in healthy donors. The study, taken as a whole, reports: Many donors carried some public TCRs, although rarity characterized most TCR sequences. Indistinguishability led to the exclusion of some V segments, TRBV6-2 and TRBV6-3 included. Researchers catalogued about 150 TCR beta chains as cytomegalovirus-associated.

The PCR used 60 Vbeta and 13 Jbeta primers. The data were produced by immunoSEQ multiplex PCR, yet TCRdb's version contains in-frame clones alone and is incomplete. The table shows 150,000 to 200,000 clones, with about 62% occurring only once. This CDR3 comprises 15 residues. The germline CDR1 and CDR2 sequences are SSHAT and FNYEAQ (reference sequence). After removal of 0 bases from V and 5 bases from J, the junction contained 3 bases not matched to a gene. On this clone: No antigen is known for it.

V gene TRBV7-7 combines with J gene TRBJ2-5; TRBD2 aligns across 10 bases. The source of this sequence is a man aged 35 to 55 in good health and CMV-seronegative. The sequenced material came from PBMCs. CDR3 DNA sequence: TGTGCCAGCAGCTTAGCCAGCGGGGGGGTGGAGACCCAGTACTTC. It yields the protein CASSLASGGVETQYF.